This T cell receptor (beta chain) comes out of a study of T cell responses to AZD1222 COVID-19 vaccine. Repertoires were generated with immunoSEQ multiplex PCR, while TCRdb's copy carries only in-frame clones and drops some. The sample holds around 120,000 clones, about 93% seen once. With 5 bases removed from V and 0 bases from J, the gap between germline ends came to 17 bases. The CDR3 is made up of 16 amino acids. In germline, CDR1 is SGHTA, CDR2 FQGTGA. On this clone: Its antigen is unidentified.

The study, taken as a whole, reports: Following two doses of AZD1222, Spike-specific TCR breadth and depth rose. CD4 TCRs associated with vaccination spanned spike, dominating at 160-218 and 743-854. Without day 14 samples, only post-peak T cell repertoires were studied.

The chain is built from TRBV7-3 and TRBJ2-7; D may be TRBD1 (6 bases). The source of this sequence is an adult who received the AZD1222 COVID-19 vaccine. Here the sequenced sample was peripheral blood, taken 28 days after the second AZD1222 dose. This CDR3 is CASSPGQYLYSYEQYF. DNA of the CDR3: TGTGCCAGCAGCCCAGGACAGTACCTCTACTCCTACGAGCAGTACTTC.